These T cell receptor beta chains were read from a single sample in a study of shared clonotypes between healthy human individuals. Clones were read by immunoSEQ multiplex PCR, and TCRdb kept only the in-frame ones, dropping some. The table includes about 2.1 million clones, about 94% detected once. Sequencing input: naive CD8+ T cells from PBMCs. The receptors derive from a man aged 18 to 35 in good health. Some clones in this sample may be carry-over from other donors' samples. The CDR3 runs from the conserved cysteine through the conserved F or W. Each record gives: J gene, D gene, V gene, clone size, CDR3 protein. The D gene is left open where the match is weak. Clone size appears in some rows only: once, few, many, or a class for an expanded clone.

TRBJ2-3 TRBD2 TRBV7-3 . CASSPGTRDNTDTQYF
TRBJ2-7 . TRBV27 . CASSSSSYEQYF
TRBJ2-7 . TRBV28 . CASSFRQNGEQYF
TRBJ1-5 TRBD1 TRBV27 once CASSTRTGSVWPQHF
TRBJ1-5 . TRBV27 . CASSDNNSNQPQHF
TRBJ2-7 . TRBV6-5 . CASSYSVGRKSYEQYF
. TRBD1 TRBV4-1 . CASSRDSYYEQYF
TRBJ2-1 . TRBV9 . CASSETPRTASYNEQFF
TRBJ1-5 . TRBV21-1 . CASSKDGTGDQPQHF
TRBJ2-1 TRBD1 TRBV29-1 . CSVRDRSSYNEQFF
TRBJ2-1 . TRBV19 . CASSIVANSYNEQFF
TRBJ2-5 TRBD2 TRBV13 once CASSLVSGGQETQYF
TRBJ1-2 . TRBV27 few CASSLSNERVHGYTF
TRBJ1-2 . TRBV28 . CASSWVGEREANYGYTF
TRBJ2-1 TRBD2 TRBV19 . CASSISGSPEEQFF